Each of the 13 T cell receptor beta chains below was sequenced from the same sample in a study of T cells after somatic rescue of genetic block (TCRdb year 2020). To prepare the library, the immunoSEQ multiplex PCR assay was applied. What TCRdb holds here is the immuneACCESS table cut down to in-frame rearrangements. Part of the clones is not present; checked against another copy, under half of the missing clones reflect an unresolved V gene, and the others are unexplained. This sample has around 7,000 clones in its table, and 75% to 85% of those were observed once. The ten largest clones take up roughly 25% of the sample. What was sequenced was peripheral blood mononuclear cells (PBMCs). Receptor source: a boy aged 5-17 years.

The CDR3 nucleotides are TGCGCCAGCAGCTTGGGGGTTGGTGGGGCCAACGTCCTGACTTTC. Residues: CASSLGVGGANVLTF. This chain uses TRBV5-1 with TRBJ2-6; no definite D call. The CDR3 totals 15 residues. Germline CDR1 reads SGHRS; CDR2 reads YFSETQ. V lost 0 bases, J lost 3 bases, and 7 bases lay in between. Full variable domain (missing parts from reference TRBV5-1 and TRBJ2-6): KAGVTQTPRYLIKTRGQQVTLSCSPISGHRSVSWYQQTPGQGLQFLFEYFSETQRNKGNFPGRFSGRQFSNSRSEMNVSTLELGDSALYLCASSLGVGGANVLTFGAGSRLTVL.

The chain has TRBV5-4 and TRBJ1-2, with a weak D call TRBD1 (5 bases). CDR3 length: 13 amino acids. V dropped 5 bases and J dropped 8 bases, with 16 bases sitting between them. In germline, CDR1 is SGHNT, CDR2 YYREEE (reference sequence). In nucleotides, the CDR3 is TGTGCCAGCAGGTTGCAGGGCCGAACAGGCTACACCTTC. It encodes CASRLQGRTGYTF.

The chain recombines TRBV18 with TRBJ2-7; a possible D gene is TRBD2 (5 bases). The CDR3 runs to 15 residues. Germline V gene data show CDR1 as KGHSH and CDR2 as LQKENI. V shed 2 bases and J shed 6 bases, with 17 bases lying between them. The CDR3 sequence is CASSPRARGSVEQYF. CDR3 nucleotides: TGTGCCAGCTCACCAAGGGCACGGGGTAGCGTCGAGCAGTACTTC.

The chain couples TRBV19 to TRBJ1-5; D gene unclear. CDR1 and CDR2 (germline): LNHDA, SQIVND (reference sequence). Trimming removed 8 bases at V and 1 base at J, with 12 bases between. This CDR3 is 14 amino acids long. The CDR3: CASLRTGSNQPQHF. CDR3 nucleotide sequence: TGTGCCAGTTTGAGGACGGGGAGCAATCAGCCCCAGCATTTT.

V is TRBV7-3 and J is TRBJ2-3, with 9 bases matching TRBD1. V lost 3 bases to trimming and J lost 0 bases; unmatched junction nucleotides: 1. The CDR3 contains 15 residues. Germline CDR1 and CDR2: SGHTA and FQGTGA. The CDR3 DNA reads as TGTGCCAGCAGCTTCGACAGGGGGAGCACAGATACGCAGTATTTT. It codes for CASSFDRGSTDTQYF.

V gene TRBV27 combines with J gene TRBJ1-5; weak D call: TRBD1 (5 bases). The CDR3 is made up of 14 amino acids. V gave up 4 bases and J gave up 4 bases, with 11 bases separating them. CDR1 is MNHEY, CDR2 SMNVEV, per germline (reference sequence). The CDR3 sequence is CASSWIGGNQPQHF. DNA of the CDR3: TGTGCCAGCAGTTGGATTGGGGGTAATCAGCCCCAGCATTTT.

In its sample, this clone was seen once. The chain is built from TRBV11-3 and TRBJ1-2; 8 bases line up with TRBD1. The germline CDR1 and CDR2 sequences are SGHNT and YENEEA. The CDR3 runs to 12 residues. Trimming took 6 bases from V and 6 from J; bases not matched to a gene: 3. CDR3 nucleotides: TGTGCCAGCAGGGACAGGGAGGATGGCTACACCTTC. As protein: CASRDREDGYTF.

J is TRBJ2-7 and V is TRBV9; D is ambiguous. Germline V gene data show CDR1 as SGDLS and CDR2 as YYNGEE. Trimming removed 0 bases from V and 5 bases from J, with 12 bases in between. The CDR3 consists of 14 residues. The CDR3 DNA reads TGTGCCAGCAGCGTAGAAGCTCTGGACGACGAGCAGTACTTC. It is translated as CASSVEALDDEQYF.

The CDR3 DNA follows: TGTGCCAGCAGCAACCACAGGGTGTTAAAAACAGGTCAGCCCCAGCATTTT. Its protein product is CASSNHRVLKTGQPQHF. The chain couples TRBV21-1 to TRBJ1-5; the DNA was not compared with TRBD1, the D call given in the table. TRBV21-1 is described as a pseudogene. The CDR3 is 17 residues long.

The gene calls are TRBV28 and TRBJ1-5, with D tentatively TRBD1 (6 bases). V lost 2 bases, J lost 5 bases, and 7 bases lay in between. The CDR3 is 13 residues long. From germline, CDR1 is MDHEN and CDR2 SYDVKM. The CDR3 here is CASSLRGDQPQHF. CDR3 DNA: TGTGCCAGCAGTTTAAGGGGGGATCAGCCCCAGCATTTT.

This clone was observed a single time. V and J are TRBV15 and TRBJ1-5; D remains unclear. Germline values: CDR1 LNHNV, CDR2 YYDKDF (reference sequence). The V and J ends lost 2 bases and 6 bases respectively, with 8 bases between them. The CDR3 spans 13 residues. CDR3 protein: CATSRPPGQPQHF. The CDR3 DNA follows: TGTGCCACCAGCAGACCCCCGGGTCAGCCCCAGCATTTT.

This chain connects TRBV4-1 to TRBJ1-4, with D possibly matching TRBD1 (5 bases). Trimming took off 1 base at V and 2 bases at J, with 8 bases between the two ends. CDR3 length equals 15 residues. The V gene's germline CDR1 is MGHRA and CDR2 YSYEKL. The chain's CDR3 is CASSQAGGTNEKLFF. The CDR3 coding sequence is TGCGCCAGCAGCCAAGCGGGGGGGACTAATGAAAAACTGTTTTTT.

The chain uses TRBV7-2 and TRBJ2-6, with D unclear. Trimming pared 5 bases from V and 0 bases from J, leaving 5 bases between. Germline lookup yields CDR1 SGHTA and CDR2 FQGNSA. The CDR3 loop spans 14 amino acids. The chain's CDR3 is CASSPSSGANVLTF. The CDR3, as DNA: TGTGCCAGCAGCCCGAGCTCTGGGGCCAACGTCCTGACTTTC.